This T cell receptor beta chain was found in a study of T-cell memory formation after mild COVID-19. The study's findings and limits: Mainly in CM and EM were contracting CD4+ clones; CD8+ were in EMRA.

The CDR3 totals 12 residues. Germline loops: CDR1 SQVTM, CDR2 ANQGSEA. V was trimmed by 1 base and J by 1 base, leaving 3 bases between them. This clonotype was seen a handful of times. The antigen remains undetermined. 5'RACE primed at constant segments yielded TCR alpha and TCR beta cDNA libraries bearing sample barcodes and UMIs. TCRdb redid the calling of the 5' RACE reads with MiXCR, one entry per CDR3 protein. This table has roughly 410,000 distinct CDR3 sequences, approximately 24% appearing once. This rearrangement joins TRBV29-1 to TRBJ2-3; no clear D gene. The sequenced sample consisted of PBMCs or a T cell subset sorted from them (not recorded which). The sequence came from an adult woman who had mild COVID-19 (a few samples of this study predate the infection). Cell type and time point are not known. The CDR3 DNA reads TGCAGCGTTGAAGGTCGCACAGATACGCAGTATTTT. It encodes CSVEGRTDTQYF.